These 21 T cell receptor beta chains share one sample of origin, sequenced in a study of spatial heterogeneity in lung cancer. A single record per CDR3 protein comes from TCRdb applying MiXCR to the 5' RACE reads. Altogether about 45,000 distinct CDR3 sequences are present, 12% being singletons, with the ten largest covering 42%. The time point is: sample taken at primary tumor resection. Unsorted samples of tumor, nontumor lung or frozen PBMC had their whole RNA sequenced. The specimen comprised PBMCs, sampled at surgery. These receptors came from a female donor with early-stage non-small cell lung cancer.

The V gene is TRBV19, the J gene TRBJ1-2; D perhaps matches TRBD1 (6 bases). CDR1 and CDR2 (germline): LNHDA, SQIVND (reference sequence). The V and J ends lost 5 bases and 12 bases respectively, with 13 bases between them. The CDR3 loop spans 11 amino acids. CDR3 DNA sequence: TGTGCCAGTAGTTCACAGGGTGTGGACACCTTC. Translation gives CASSSQGVDTF.

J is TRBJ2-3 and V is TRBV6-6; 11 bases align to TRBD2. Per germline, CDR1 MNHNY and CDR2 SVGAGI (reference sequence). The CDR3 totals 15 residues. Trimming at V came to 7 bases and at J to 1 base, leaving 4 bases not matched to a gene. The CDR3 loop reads CASISSGGRTDTQYF. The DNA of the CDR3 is TGTGCCAGCATTTCTAGCGGGGGGCGCACAGATACGCAGTATTTT.

The CDR3 region is CASSYRQGTSSGANVLTF. The CDR3 DNA reads TGTGCCAGCAGTTACCGTCAGGGGACTAGCTCTGGGGCCAACGTCCTGACTTTC. The V gene is TRBV6-2 or TRBV6-3, the J gene TRBJ2-6; TRBD2 matches 8 bases. This CDR3 spans 18 amino acids. The junction had 6 bases not matched to a gene; V was cut back by 2 bases and J by 0 bases. The germline V gene encodes CDR1 MNHEY and CDR2 SVGEGT.

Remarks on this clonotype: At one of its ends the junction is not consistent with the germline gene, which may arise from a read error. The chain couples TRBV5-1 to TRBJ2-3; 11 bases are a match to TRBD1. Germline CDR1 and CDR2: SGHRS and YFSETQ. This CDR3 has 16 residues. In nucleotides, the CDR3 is TGCGCCAGCAGCCCGGGACAGGGGGTCGATACAGGTACGCAGTATTTT. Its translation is CASSPGQGVDTGTQYF. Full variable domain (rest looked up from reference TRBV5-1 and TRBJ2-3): KAGVTQTPRYLIKTRGQQVTLSCSPISGHRSVSWYQQTPGQGLQFLFEYFSETQRNKGNFPGRFSGRQFSNSRSEMNVSTLELGDSALYLCASSPGQGVDTGTQYFGPGTRLTVL.

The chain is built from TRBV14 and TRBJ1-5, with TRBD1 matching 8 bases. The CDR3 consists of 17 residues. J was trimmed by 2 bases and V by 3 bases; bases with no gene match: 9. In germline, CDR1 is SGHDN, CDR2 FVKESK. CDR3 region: CASSHGQGRYGNQPQHF. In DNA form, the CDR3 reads TGTGCCAGCAGCCACGGACAGGGCCGATATGGCAATCAGCCCCAGCATTTT.

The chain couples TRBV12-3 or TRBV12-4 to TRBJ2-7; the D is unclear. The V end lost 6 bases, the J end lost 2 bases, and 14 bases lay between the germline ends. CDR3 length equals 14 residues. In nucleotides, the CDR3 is TGTGCCAGCAGCCCAATGGGCCGCCCCTACGAGCAGTACTTC. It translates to CASSPMGRPYEQYF.

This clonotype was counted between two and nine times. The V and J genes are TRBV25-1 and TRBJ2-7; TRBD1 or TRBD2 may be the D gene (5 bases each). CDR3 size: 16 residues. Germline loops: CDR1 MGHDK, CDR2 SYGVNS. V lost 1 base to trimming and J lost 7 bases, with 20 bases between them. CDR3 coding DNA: TGTGCCAGCAGTGAATCTGGTATGGGACCTTATGGGGAGCAGTACTTC. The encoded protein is CASSESGMGPYGEQYF.

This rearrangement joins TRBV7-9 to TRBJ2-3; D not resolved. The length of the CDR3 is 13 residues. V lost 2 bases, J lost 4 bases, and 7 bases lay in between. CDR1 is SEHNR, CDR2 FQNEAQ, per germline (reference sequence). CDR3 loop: CASSLLVADTQYF. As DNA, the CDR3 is TGTGCCAGCAGCTTACTAGTCGCAGATACGCAGTATTTT.

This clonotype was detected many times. The CDR3 loop reads CASRPAGVVSNTEAFF. The CDR3 nucleotides are TGTGCCAGCAGGCCCGCGGGGGTGGTATCGAACACTGAAGCTTTCTTT. The chain employs TRBV28 and TRBJ1-1, with D possibly TRBD1 on 5 matching bases. V lost 6 bases, J lost 1 base, and 18 bases lay in between. This CDR3 spans 16 amino acids. CDR1 is MDHEN and CDR2 is SYDVKM in the germline V gene.

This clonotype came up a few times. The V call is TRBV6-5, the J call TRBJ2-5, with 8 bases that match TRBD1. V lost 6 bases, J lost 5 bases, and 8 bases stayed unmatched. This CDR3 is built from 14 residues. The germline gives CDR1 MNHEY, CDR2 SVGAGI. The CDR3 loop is CASSQGARKETQYF. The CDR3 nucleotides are TGTGCCAGCAGCCAGGGGGCGCGAAAGGAGACCCAGTACTTC.

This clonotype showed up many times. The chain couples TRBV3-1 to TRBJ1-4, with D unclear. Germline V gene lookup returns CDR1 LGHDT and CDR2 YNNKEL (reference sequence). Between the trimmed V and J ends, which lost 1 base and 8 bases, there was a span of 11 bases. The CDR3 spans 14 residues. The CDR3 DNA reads TGTGCCAGCAGCCAAGGGTTAACAGCCGAAAAACTGTTTTTT. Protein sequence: CASSQGLTAEKLFF.

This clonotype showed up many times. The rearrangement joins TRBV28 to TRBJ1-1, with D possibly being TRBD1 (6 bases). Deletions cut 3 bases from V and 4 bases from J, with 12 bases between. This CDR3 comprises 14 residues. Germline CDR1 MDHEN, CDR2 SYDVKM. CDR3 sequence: CASSFPRGLTEAFF. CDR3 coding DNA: TGTGCCAGCAGTTTTCCCCGGGGGCTCACTGAAGCTTTCTTT.

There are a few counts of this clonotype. CDR3 DNA: TGCGCCAGCAGCGGCGGGCGGGGGAGGGGCCCAAGAAGCGACGAGCAGTACTTC. It encodes CASSGGRGRGPRSDEQYF. The J gene is TRBJ2-7, the V gene TRBV5-1, with 7 bases matching TRBD2. Trimming cost V 4 bases and J 5 bases; bases outside gene matches: 21. CDR3 size: 18 residues. Germline values: CDR1 SGHRS, CDR2 YFSETQ.

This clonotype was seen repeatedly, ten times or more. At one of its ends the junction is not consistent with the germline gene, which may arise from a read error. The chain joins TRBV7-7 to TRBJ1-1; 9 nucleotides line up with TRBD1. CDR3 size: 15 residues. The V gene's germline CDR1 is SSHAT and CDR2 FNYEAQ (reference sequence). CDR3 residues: CASSLVRDRDTEAFF. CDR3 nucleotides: TGTGCTAGCAGCTTAGTCCGGGACAGGGACACTGAAGCTTTCTTT.

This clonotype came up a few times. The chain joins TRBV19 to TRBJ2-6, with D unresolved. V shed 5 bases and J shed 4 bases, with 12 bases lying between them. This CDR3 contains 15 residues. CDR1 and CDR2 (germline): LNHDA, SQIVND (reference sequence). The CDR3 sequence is CASSSKGFGANVLTF. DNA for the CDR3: TGTGCCAGTAGTTCGAAAGGGTTCGGGGCCAACGTCCTGACTTTC.

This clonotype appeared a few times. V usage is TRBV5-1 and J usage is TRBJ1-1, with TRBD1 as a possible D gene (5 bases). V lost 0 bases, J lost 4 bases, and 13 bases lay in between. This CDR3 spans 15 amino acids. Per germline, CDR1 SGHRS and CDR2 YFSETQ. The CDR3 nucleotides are TGCGCCAGCAGCTTGGCCCCTAAGGGGAGCACTGAAGCTTTCTTT. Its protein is CASSLAPKGSTEAFF.

The CDR3 protein is CASSLFGPPGELFF. The CDR3 region has the DNA TGTGCCAGCAGCTTGTTCGGCCCCCCCGGGGAACTGTTTTTT. The chain links TRBV5-4 to TRBJ1-4; D is uncertain. Trimming shortened V by 1 base and J by 12 bases, and 16 bases separated the two germline ends. Germline V gene data show CDR1 as SGHNT and CDR2 as YYREEE (reference sequence). This CDR3 is built from 14 residues.

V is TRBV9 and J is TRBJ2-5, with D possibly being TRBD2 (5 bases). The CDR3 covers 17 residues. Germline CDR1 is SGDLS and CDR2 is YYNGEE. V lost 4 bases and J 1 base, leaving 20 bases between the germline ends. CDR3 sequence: CASSPRAGPVFQETQYF. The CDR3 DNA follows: TGTGCCAGCAGCCCCCGGGCGGGCCCCGTATTCCAAGAGACCCAGTACTTC.

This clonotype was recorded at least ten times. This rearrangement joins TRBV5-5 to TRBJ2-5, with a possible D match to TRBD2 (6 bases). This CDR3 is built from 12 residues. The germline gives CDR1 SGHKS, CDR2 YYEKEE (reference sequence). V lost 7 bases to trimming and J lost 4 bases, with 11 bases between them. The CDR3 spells CASVGGGETQYF. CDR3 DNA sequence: TGTGCCAGCGTCGGGGGAGGAGAGACCCAGTACTTC.

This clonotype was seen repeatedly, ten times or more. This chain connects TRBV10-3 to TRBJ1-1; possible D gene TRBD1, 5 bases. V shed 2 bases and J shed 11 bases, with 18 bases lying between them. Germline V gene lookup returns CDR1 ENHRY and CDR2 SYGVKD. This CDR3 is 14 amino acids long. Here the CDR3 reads CAISESLGVPDAFF. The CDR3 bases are TGTGCCATCAGTGAGAGCTTAGGGGTACCGGATGCTTTCTTT.

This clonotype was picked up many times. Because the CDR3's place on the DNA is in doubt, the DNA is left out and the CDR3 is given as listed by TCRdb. CDR3 in amino acids: CASSSSLVETQYF. The genes are TRBV27 and TRBJ2-5. The CDR3 is made up of 13 amino acids, end residues included. In germline, CDR1 is MNHEY, CDR2 SMNVEV (reference sequence).